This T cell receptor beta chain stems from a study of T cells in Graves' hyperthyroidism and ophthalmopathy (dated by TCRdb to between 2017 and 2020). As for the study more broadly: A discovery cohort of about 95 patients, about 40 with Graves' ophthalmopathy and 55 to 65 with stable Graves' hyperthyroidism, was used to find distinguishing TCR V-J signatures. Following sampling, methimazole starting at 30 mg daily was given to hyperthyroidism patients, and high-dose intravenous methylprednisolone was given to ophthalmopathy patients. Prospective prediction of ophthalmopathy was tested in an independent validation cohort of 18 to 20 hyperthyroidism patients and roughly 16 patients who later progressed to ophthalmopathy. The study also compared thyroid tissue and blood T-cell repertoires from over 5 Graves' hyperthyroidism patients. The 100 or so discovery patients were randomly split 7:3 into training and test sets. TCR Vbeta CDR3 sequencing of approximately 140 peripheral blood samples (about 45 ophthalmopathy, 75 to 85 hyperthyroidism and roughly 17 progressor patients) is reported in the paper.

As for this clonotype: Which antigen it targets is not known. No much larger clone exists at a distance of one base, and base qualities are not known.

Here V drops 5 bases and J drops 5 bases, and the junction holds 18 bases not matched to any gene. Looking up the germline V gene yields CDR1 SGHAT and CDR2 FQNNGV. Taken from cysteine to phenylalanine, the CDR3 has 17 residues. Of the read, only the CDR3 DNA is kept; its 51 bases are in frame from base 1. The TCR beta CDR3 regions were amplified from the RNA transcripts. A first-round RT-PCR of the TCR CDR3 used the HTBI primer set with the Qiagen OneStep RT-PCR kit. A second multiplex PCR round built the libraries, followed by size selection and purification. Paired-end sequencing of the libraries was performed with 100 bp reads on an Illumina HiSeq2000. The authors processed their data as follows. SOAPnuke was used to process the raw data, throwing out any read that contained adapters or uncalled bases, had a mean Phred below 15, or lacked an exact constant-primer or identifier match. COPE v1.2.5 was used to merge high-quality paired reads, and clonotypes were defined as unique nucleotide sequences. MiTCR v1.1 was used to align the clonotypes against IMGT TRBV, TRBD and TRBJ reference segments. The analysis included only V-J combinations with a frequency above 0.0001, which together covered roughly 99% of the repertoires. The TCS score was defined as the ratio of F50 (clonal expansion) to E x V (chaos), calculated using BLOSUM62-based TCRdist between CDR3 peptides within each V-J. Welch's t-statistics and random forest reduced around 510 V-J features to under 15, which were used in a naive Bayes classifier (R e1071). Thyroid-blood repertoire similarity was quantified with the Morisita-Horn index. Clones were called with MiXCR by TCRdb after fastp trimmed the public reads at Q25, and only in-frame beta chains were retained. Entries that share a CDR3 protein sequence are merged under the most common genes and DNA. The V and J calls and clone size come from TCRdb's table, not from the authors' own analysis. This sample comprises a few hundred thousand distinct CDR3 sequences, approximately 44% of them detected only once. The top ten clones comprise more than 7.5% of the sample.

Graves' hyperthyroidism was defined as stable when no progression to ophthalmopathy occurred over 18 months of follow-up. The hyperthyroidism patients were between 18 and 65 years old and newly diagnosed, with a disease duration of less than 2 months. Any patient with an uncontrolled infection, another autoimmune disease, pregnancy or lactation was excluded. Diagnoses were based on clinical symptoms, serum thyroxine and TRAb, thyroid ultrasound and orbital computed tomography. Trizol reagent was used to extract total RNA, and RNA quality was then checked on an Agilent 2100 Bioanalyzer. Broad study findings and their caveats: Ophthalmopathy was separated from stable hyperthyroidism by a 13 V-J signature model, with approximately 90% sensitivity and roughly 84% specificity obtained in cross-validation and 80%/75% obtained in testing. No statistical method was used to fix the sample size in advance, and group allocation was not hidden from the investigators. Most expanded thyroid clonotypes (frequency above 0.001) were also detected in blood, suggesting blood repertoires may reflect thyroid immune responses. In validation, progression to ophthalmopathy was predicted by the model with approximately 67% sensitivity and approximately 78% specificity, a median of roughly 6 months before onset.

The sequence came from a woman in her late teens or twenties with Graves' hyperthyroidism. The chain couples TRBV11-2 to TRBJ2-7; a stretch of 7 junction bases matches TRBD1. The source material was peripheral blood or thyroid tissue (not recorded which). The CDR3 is CASSRQGGLKEMNEQYF. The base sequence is TGTGCCAGCAGCCGACAGGGTGGATTAAAGGAAATGAACGAGCAGTACTTC. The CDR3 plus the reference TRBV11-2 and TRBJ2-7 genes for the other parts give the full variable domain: EAGVAQSPRYKIIEKRQSVAFWCNPISGHATLYWYQQILGQGPKLLIQFQNNGVVDDSQLPKDRFSAERLKGVDSTLKIQPAKLEDSAVYLCASSRQGGLKEMNEQYFGPGTRLTVT.